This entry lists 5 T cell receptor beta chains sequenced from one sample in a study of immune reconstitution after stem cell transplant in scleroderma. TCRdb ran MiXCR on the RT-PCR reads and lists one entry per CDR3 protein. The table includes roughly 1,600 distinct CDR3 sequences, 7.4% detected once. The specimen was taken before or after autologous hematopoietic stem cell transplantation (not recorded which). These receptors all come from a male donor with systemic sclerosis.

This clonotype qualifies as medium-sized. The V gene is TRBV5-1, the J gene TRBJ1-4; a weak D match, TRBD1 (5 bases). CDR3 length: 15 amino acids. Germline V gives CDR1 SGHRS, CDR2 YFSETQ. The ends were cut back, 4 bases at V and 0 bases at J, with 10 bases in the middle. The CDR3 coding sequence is TGCGCCAGCAGCAGGGGAGATGCAACTAATGAAAAACTGTTTTTT. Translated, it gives CASSRGDATNEKLFF.

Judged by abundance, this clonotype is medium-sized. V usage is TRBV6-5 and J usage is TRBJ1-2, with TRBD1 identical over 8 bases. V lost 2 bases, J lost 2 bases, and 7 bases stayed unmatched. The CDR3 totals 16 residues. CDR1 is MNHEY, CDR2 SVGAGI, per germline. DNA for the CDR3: TGTGCCAGCAGTTACCAGACAGGGGCAGGGAACTATGGCTACACCTTC. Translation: CASSYQTGAGNYGYTF.

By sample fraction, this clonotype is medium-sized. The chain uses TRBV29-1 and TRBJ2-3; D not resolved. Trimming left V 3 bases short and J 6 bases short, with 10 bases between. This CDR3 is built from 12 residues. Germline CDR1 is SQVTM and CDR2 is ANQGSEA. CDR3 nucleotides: TGCAGCGTTGATAGGTTCAGTGATACGCAGTATTTT. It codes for CSVDRFSDTQYF.

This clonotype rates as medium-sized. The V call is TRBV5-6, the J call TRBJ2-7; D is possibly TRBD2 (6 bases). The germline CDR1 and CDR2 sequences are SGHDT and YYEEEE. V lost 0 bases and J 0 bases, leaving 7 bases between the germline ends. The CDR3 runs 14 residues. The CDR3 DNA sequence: TGTGCCAGCAGCTTGGGGGGGGACTCCTACGAGCAGTACTTC. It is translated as CASSLGGDSYEQYF.

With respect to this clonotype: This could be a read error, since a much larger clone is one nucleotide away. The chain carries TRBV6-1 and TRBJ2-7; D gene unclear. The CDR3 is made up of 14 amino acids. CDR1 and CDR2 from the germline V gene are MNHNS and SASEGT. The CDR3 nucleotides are TGTGCCGGCAGGTTGGCAGGCTCGACCTACGAGCAGTACTTC. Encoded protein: CAGRLAGSTYEQYF.